Listed below are T cell receptor beta chains from one sample, sequenced in a study of cytomegalovirus exposure and HLA in healthy donors. Clones were read by immunoSEQ multiplex PCR, and TCRdb kept only the in-frame ones, dropping some. The sample holds some 150,000 clones; about four fifths are singletons and the top ten take around 4.5%. The specimen sequenced was PBMCs. Receptors were obtained from a man aged 25-45 years in good health and CMV-seronegative. The CDR3 runs from the conserved cysteine through the conserved F or W. D genes are given only for firm matches. Size tells how often a clone was seen (once, few, many) or the class of an expanded clone, and some rows leave it out.

TRBJ2-3	TRBD1	TRBV18	NA	CASSPPGQGQDTQYF	TGTGCCAGCTCACCACCGGGACAGGGTCAAGATACGCAGTATTTT
TRBJ1-5	NA	TRBV28	NA	CASRRGSNQPQHF	TGTGCCAGCCGGAGGGGAAGCAATCAGCCCCAGCATTTT
TRBJ2-2	NA	TRBV27	NA	CASSHNTGELFF	TGTGCCAGCAGTCATAACACCGGGGAGCTGTTTTTT
TRBJ1-1	NA	TRBV14	NA	CASSQASRVPNTEAFF	TGTGCCAGCAGCCAAGCCTCCCGGGTTCCGAACACTGAAGCTTTCTTT
TRBJ2-3	NA	TRBV27	NA	CASSSGRNTDTQYF	TGTGCCAGCAGTTCCGGGAGAAACACAGATACGCAGTATTTT
TRBJ2-6	TRBD2	TRBV7-8	once	CASSLSGGLGDGANVLTF	TGTGCCAGCAGCTTAAGCGGGGGCCTCGGAGATGGGGCCAACGTCCTGACTTTC
TRBJ2-2	NA	TRBV29-1	once	CSVGDPTPGELFF	TGCAGCGTAGGGGATCCGACGCCGGGGGAGCTGTTTTTT
TRBJ2-3	NA	TRBV2	NA	CASSGLEGTDTQYF	TGTGCCAGCAGTGGACTAGAGGGCACAGATACGCAGTATTTT
TRBJ1-6	NA	TRBV5-4	NA	CASSFRQDSPLHF	TGTGCCAGCAGCTTTCGACAGGACTCACCCCTCCACTTT
TRBJ1-5	NA	TRBV7-9	few	CASSLAQKNQPQHF	TGTGCCAGCAGCTTAGCTCAGAAAAATCAGCCCCAGCATTTT
TRBJ1-5	NA	TRBV10-3	NA	CAISESTGGGNQPQHF	TGTGCCATCAGTGAGTCGACGGGGGGAGGCAATCAGCCCCAGCATTTT
TRBJ1-5	NA	TRBV27	NA	CASSLVSFSNQPQHF	TGTGCCAGCAGTTTAGTTTCCTTTAGCAATCAGCCCCAGCATTTT
TRBJ1-1	TRBD1	TRBV11-2	NA	CASSDRDRATEAFF	TGTGCCAGCAGCGACCGGGACAGGGCTACTGAAGCTTTCTTT
TRBJ1-4	NA	TRBV27	NA	CASRFGSTNEKLFF	TGTGCCAGCAGATTCGGTTCAACTAATGAAAAACTGTTTTTT
TRBJ1-1	NA	TRBV2	NA	CASSLITGSRQAAFF	TGTGCCAGCAGTCTCATAACAGGGTCTCGCCAAGCAGCTTTCTTT
TRBJ1-2	TRBD1	TRBV5-1	NA	CASSWGQGAYGYTF	TGCGCCAGCAGCTGGGGACAGGGAGCCTATGGCTACACCTTC
TRBJ2-7	TRBD1	TRBV28	NA	CASITTGGLAEQYF	TGTGCCAGCATTACGACAGGGGGCCTAGCCGAGCAGTACTTC
TRBJ1-4	NA	TRBV7-9	once	CSSSPGANEKLFF	TGTTCCAGCAGCCCGGGAGCTAATGAAAAACTGTTTTTT
TRBJ1-5	TRBD1	TRBV5-8	NA	CASRPTGVGAQPQHF	TGTGCCAGCAGACCCACAGGGGTTGGAGCCCAGCCCCAGCATTTT
TRBJ1-5	TRBD1	TRBV6-1	NA	CASSPTGGHQPQHF	TGTGCCAGCAGCCCGACAGGGGGTCACCAGCCCCAGCATTTT
TRBJ2-7	TRBD2	TRBV27	NA	CASSPGLAGFYEQYF	TGTGCCAGCAGCCCGGGACTAGCGGGATTCTACGAGCAGTACTTC
TRBJ1-5	NA	TRBV9	NA	CASSVDQGQPQHF	TGTGCCAGCAGCGTAGATCAGGGTCAGCCCCAGCATTTT